Following are 7 T cell receptor beta chains from one sample sequenced in a study of T cell responses to AZD1222 COVID-19 vaccine. Profiled with immunoSEQ multiplex PCR; TCRdb holds only in-frame clones, not every one. The profile shows more than 95,000 clones, around nine tenths of them singletons. Sample: peripheral blood, taken on day 0 of AZD1222 vaccination. The receptors were sampled from an adult in good health.

The chain links TRBV2 to TRBJ2-6, with D possibly matching TRBD1 (5 bases). V was cut by 6 bases and J by 0 bases, with 12 bases left in between. This CDR3 region has 16 residues. Germline V gene lookup returns CDR1 SNHLY and CDR2 FYNNEI. CDR3 DNA: TGTGCCAGCAGGGTGACAGCCAGCTCTGGGGCCAACGTCCTGACTTTC. Translation gives CASRVTASSGANVLTF.

This clone was observed a single time. The CDR3 loop is CATSVAGKETQYF. The CDR3 DNA is TGTGCCACCAGTGTGGCAGGGAAAGAGACCCAGTACTTC. The chain recombines TRBV24-1 with TRBJ2-5; tentative D call: TRBD1 (5 bases). V lost 5 bases to trimming and J lost 3 bases, with 9 bases between them. The CDR3 totals 13 residues. The germline gives CDR1 KGHDR, CDR2 SFDVKD.

The chain recombines TRBV5-6 with TRBJ1-4; 9 positions agree with TRBD1. The CDR3 sequence is 15 residues long. From germline, CDR1 is SGHDT and CDR2 YYEEEE. The V and J ends lost 4 bases and 8 bases, in that order; junction bases with no gene match: 9. CDR3 amino acids: CASSQGQGLQEKLFF. CDR3 DNA: TGTGCCAGCAGCCAGGGACAGGGTCTTCAAGAAAAACTGTTTTTT.

This clone came up a few times. The gene calls are TRBV11-1 and TRBJ1-1; TRBD1 is a possible D gene (5 bases). Looked up from germline, CDR1 is SGHAT and CDR2 is FQDESV (reference sequence). The CDR3 is 14 residues long. V was trimmed by 7 bases and J by 0 bases, leaving 12 bases between them. In nucleotides, the CDR3 is TGTGCCAGCATCCCCCGGGGGGTGAACACTGAAGCTTTCTTT. Protein: CASIPRGVNTEAFF. The variable domain in full, completed from reference TRBV11-1 and TRBJ1-1, reads EAEVAQSPRYKITEKSQAVAFWCDPISGHATLYWYRQILGQGPELLVQFQDESVVDDSQLPKDRFSAERLKGVDSTLKIQPAELGDSAMYLCASIPRGVNTEAFFGQGTRLTVV.

The V call is TRBV7-3, the J call TRBJ2-3; 9 bases agree with TRBD1. The CDR3 has 18 amino acids. The germline V gene has CDR1 SGHTA and CDR2 FQGTGA. With V trimmed by 2 bases and J by 6 bases, 15 bases remained unmatched. CDR3 loop: CASSLEMVGQGFLDTQYF. DNA of the CDR3: TGTGCCAGCAGCTTAGAAATGGTGGGACAGGGCTTTTTGGATACGCAGTATTTT.

The genes are TRBV5-6 and TRBJ2-6; maybe TRBD1 (6 bases). Trimming removed 4 bases from V and 3 bases from J, with 17 bases in between. The CDR3 loop spans 17 amino acids. Germline CDR1 and CDR2: SGHDT and YYEEEE. This CDR3 reads CASSRQVPLGGANVLTF. The CDR3, as DNA: TGTGCCAGCAGCCGACAGGTCCCCCTGGGTGGGGCCAACGTCCTGACTTTC.

The rearrangement links TRBV7-9 to TRBJ1-2, with D possibly matching TRBD1 (5 bases). The CDR3 spans 18 residues. V dropped 6 bases and J dropped 1 base, with 24 bases sitting between them. Germline V CDR1 and CDR2: SEHNR, FQNEAQ (reference sequence). CDR3 bases: TGTGCCAGCAGGACGACCGGGACTTCGAGAGCTCTTAACTATGGCTACACCTTC. Translating gives CASRTTGTSRALNYGYTF.